Shown below are 20 T cell receptor beta chains from a single sample sequenced in a study of radiotherapy plus CTLA-4 blockade in lung cancer. Sequencing was performed with immunoSEQ multiplex PCR; in TCRdb, only in-frame clones are kept and a portion is missing. The sample has 43,000 or so clones; approximately 70% are singletons. Sample: peripheral blood, taken from a patient treated with radiotherapy plus ipilimumab. These receptors all come from a human donor with non-small cell lung cancer who had a complete response to radiotherapy plus ipilimumab.

The chain links TRBV5-4 to TRBJ2-3, with 13 bases lining up with TRBD2. The CDR3 is 16 amino acids. Germline CDR1 is SGHNT and CDR2 is YYREEE (reference sequence). Trimming at V came to 4 bases and at J to 1 base, leaving 3 bases not matched to a gene. The CDR3 DNA reads TGTGCCAGCAGCCAGGGACTAGCGGGACGCACAGATACGCAGTATTTT. It is translated as CASSQGLAGRTDTQYF.

The CDR3 region has the DNA TGTGCCAGCAGTGAAGCGGGACAGGATGGCTACACCTTC. Amino acids: CASSEAGQDGYTF. The chain uses TRBV2 and TRBJ1-2; 8 positions match TRBD1. Trimming cost V 0 bases and J 6 bases; bases outside gene matches: 0. Germline CDR1 SNHLY, CDR2 FYNNEI. The CDR3 length is 13 residues.

This clone was recorded a few times. The genes are TRBV28 and TRBJ2-7; tentative D call: TRBD1 (6 bases). The CDR3 contains 13 residues. V was pared by 6 bases and J by 7 bases, with 16 bases between. Looked up from germline, CDR1 is MDHEN and CDR2 is SYDVKM. As DNA, the CDR3 is TGTGCCAGCAGGAGGGACACCTTGGGGGAGCAGTACTTC. Translation: CASRRDTLGEQYF.

In its sample, this clone was seen a few times. Here the CDR3 DNA reads TGTGCCAGTAGTATAGCGCAGCGGTTGACCTACGAGCAGTACTTC. This gives the protein CASSIAQRLTYEQYF. The gene calls are TRBV19 and TRBJ2-7; tentatively, D is TRBD2 (5 bases). V was pared by 1 base and J by 2 bases, with 12 bases between. This CDR3 region has 15 residues. Per the germline V gene, CDR1 is LNHDA and CDR2 is SQIVND (reference sequence).

The rearrangement links TRBV4-1 to TRBJ2-3; TRBD2 matches at 7 bases. This CDR3 spans 15 amino acids. CDR1 is MGHRA and CDR2 is YSYEKL in the germline V gene. With V trimmed by 2 bases and J by 6 bases, 8 bases remained unmatched. The CDR3 nucleotides read TGCGCCAGCAGCCAATCCCTAGCGGAGGGGGATACGCAGTATTTT. As protein: CASSQSLAEGDTQYF.

This clone was found once. This chain links TRBV5-1 with TRBJ2-5; 7 nucleotides agree with TRBD1. This CDR3 is built from 16 residues. Germline loops: CDR1 SGHRS, CDR2 YFSETQ. V was clipped by 5 bases and J by 5 bases; unmatched bases: 15. The DNA for the CDR3 is TGCGCCAGCAGGGCCCCGACAGGGAACTTGTTGGAGACCCAGTACTTC. Its translation is CASRAPTGNLLETQYF.

This clone came up a few times. The chain has TRBV7-8 and TRBJ1-5; D call uncertain. Germline assignment: CDR1 SGHVS and CDR2 FQNEAQ. This CDR3 has 15 amino acids. The V end was cut by 3 bases, the J end by 1 base, with 10 bases between. CDR3 sequence reads: CASSFSPQSNQPQHF. Here the CDR3 DNA reads TGTGCCAGCAGCTTTAGCCCTCAGAGCAATCAGCCCCAGCATTTT.

V gene TRBV7-9 combines with J gene TRBJ1-5; D is uncertain. Trimming pared 5 bases from V and 6 bases from J, leaving 8 bases between. Germline CDR1 reads SEHNR; CDR2 reads FQNEAQ (reference sequence). The CDR3 loop spans 12 amino acids. The CDR3 DNA reads as TGTGCCAGCAGCCGGGAGTTTCAGCCCCAGCATTTT. Amino acids: CASSREFQPQHF.

V is TRBV5-4 and J is TRBJ2-3; 9 nucleotides agree with TRBD1. The CDR3 covers 16 residues. Looked up from germline, CDR1 is SGHNT and CDR2 is YYREEE (reference sequence). V was pared by 1 base and J by 2 bases, with 5 bases of the junction left unmatched. The CDR3 DNA sequence: TGTGCCAGCAGCTTGCCCGGACAGGGGCTCACAGATACGCAGTATTTT. This encodes CASSLPGQGLTDTQYF.

J is TRBJ2-7 and V is TRBV5-1; 9 positions match TRBD1. V shed 0 bases, J shed 2 bases, and the junction held 3 bases outside the gene matches. Germline assignment: CDR1 SGHRS and CDR2 YFSETQ. The CDR3 has 15 amino acids. In DNA, the CDR3 is TGCGCCAGCAGCTTGGGGGGGACAGGGACCTACGAGCAGTACTTC. Protein: CASSLGGTGTYEQYF.

The J gene is TRBJ1-1, the V gene TRBV7-9; 7 nucleotides align to TRBD1. CDR3 length equals 13 residues. Germline CDR1 reads SEHNR; CDR2 reads FQNEAQ (reference sequence). V shed 2 bases, J shed 4 bases, and the junction held 1 base outside the gene matches. The CDR3 region has the DNA TGTGCCAGCAGCTTACAGGGGGTCACTGAAGCTTTCTTT. Its protein is CASSLQGVTEAFF.

In this sample, this clone turned up a few times. The V call is TRBV7-8, the J call TRBJ2-2; TRBD1 might be the D (6 bases). The CDR3 totals 15 residues. CDR1 and CDR2 from the germline V gene are SGHVS and FQNEAQ. Trimming removed 2 bases from V and 4 bases from J, with 11 bases in between. CDR3 coding DNA: TGTGCCAGCAGCTTATTAGGGACACCCACCGGGGAGCTGTTTTTT. Translated: CASSLLGTPTGELFF.

This chain uses TRBV27 with TRBJ2-1, with D perhaps TRBD1 (5 bases). Trimming pared 7 bases from V and 3 bases from J, leaving 16 bases between. Germline V gives CDR1 MNHEY, CDR2 SMNVEV (reference sequence). There are 15 residues in the CDR3. The CDR3: CASTKGDPNYNEQFF. The CDR3 DNA sequence: TGTGCCAGCACCAAAGGGGATCCTAACTACAATGAGCAGTTCTTC.

The chain is built from TRBV30 and TRBJ2-4; possible D gene TRBD2, 7 bases. The V gene's germline CDR1 is GTSNPN and CDR2 SVGIG (reference sequence). The CDR3 length is 14 residues. Trimming shortened V by 4 bases and J by 1 base, and 11 bases separated the two germline ends. CDR3 sequence: CAWNGGPAKNIQYF. The CDR3 nucleotides read TGTGCCTGGAACGGGGGGCCGGCCAAAAACATTCAGTACTTC.

CDR3 region: CASSVEGWGTGTQYF. The DNA of the CDR3 is TGTGCCAGCAGCGTAGAGGGTTGGGGGACAGGGACCCAGTACTTC. The rearrangement uses TRBV9 and TRBJ2-5, with 8 bases aligning to TRBD1. J lost 7 bases, V lost 0 bases, and 8 bases had no gene match. There are 15 residues in the CDR3. Germline V CDR1 and CDR2: SGDLS, YYNGEE.

This clone was detected only once. The chain couples TRBV18 to TRBJ2-5; D perhaps matches TRBD1 (6 bases). TRBJ2-7 explains the end of the DNA better; the J call may be wrong. The CDR3 totals 13 residues. CDR1 and CDR2 from the germline V gene are KGHSH and LQKENI. CDR3: CASSPGGIYEQYF. The CDR3 coding sequence is TGTGCCAGCTCACCAGGGGGCATCTACGAGCAGTACTTC.

The V gene is TRBV19, the J gene TRBJ2-3; the match to TRBD2 covers 7 bases. Per germline, CDR1 LNHDA and CDR2 SQIVND (reference sequence). Trimming cost V 6 bases and J 6 bases; bases outside gene matches: 6. This CDR3 has 13 residues. As DNA, the CDR3 is TGTGCCAGTAGAAAGCGGGGAGCGGATACGCAGTATTTT. Protein product: CASRKRGADTQYF.

The chain links TRBV11-2 to TRBJ2-1; TRBD2 is a possible D gene (5 bases). Trimming removed 4 bases at V and 7 bases at J, with 14 bases between. The CDR3 loop spans 14 amino acids. Germline values: CDR1 SGHAT, CDR2 FQNNGV. DNA of the CDR3: TGTGCCAGCAGCTCACCTATTCGGAGGAATGAGCAGTTCTTC. This codes for CASSSPIRRNEQFF.

This sequence joins TRBV7-2 and TRBJ2-1; 12 nucleotides line up with TRBD2. Germline trimming cut 5 bases from V and 15 bases from J; bases unmatched to any gene: 8. Germline CDR1 SGHTA, CDR2 FQGNSA. The CDR3 spans 13 residues. For the CDR3, the DNA is TGTGCCAGCAGCGCTACTAGCGGGGGGCTAGTGTTCTTC. Translating it yields CASSATSGGLVFF.

This chain links TRBV6-1 with TRBJ2-7; TRBD1 is a possible D gene (5 bases). In germline, CDR1 is MNHNS, CDR2 SASEGT. The CDR3 loop spans 15 amino acids. Trimming pared 4 bases from V and 6 bases from J, leaving 19 bases between. CDR3 bases: TGTGCCAGCAGTGGGGGCAGGGTTTCCGAAGGCGAGCAGTACTTC. The encoded protein is CASSGGRVSEGEQYF.